This T cell receptor (beta chain) was captured by sequencing in a study of blood T cell repertoires in COVID-19. Overall study: Sites across the United States, Italy and Spain contributed samples from acute and convalescent COVID-19. Sample material is recorded as cDNA or gDNA derived from T cells, B-cell-depleted T cells, or PBMCs.

Per the germline V gene, CDR1 is SGHDT and CDR2 is YYEEEE. Trimming left V 0 bases short and J 10 bases short, with 10 bases between. The CDR3 loop spans 12 amino acids. Per the original methods: By means of reference gene primer amplification, nucleated cell counts were estimated. Some clones are missing from TCRdb's copy, which holds only in-frame ones; the method was immunoSEQ multiplex PCR. The V and J calls and clone size were taken over from that table, and D and trimming were inferred from the DNA. The sample holds about 140,000 clones, about 82% seen once. The chain uses TRBV5-6 and TRBJ1-2; D not resolved. Sequencing was carried out using peripheral blood. This TCR was sampled from a man between 50 and 59 years old with acute or convalescent COVID-19. The CDR3, as DNA: TGTGCCAGCAGCTTGGCCAATGAGGTCTACACCTTC. This encodes CASSLANEVYTF.